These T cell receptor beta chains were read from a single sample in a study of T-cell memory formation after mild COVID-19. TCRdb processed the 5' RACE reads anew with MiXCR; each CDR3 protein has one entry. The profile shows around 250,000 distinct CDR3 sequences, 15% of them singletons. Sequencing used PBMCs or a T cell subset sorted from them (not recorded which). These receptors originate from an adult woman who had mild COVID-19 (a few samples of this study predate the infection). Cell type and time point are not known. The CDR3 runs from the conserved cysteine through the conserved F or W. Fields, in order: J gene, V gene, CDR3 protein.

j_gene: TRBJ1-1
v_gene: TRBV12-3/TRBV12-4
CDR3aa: CASRSQNTEAFF

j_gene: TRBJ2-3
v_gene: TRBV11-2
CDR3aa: CASSLGTGFDTQYF

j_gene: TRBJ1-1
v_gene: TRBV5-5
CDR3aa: CASGKGTVNTEAFF

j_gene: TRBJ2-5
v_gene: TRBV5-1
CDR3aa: CASSLGQMQETQYF

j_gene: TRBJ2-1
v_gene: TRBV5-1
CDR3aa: CASSLDSNNEQFF

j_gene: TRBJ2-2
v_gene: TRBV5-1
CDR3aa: CASSLDVAGGSGELFF

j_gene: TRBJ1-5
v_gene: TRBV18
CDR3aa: CASSPTAGEGQPQHF

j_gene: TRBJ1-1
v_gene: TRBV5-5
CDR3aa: CASSYPRGNTEAFF

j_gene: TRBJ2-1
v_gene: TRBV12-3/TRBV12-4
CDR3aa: CASSFSQVYNEQFF

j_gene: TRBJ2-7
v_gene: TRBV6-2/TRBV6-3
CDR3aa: CASSHGQPEFSYEQYF

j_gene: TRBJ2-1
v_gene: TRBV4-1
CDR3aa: CASSRDRAVDNEQFF

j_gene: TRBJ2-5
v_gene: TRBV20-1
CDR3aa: CSASASLGGTQYF

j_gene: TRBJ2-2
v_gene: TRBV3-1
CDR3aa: CASQRGVNTGELFF

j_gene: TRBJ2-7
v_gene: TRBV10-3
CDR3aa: CAISDDSYEQYF

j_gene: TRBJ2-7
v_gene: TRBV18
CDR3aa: CASSPGAGPSYEQYF

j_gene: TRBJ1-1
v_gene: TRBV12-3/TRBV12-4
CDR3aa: CASSLGMFWGFTEAFF

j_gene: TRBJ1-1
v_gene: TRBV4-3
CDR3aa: CASSQDRHSRGAFF

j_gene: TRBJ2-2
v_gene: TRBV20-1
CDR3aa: CSAPRQSGSNTGELFF

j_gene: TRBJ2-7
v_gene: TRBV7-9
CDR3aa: CASSSTSGIYEQYF

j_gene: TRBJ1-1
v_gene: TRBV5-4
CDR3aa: CASSADRGPMNTEAFF

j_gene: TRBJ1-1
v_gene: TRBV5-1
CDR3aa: CASSPGVGRTEAFF

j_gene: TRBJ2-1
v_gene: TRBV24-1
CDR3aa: CATSDPGLAGGYNEQFF

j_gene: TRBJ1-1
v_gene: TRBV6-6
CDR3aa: CASTHTREDTEAFF

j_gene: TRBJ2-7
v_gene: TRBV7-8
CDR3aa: CASSAKILGEEQYF

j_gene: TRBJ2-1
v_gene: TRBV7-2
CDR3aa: CASSLDREGGEQFF

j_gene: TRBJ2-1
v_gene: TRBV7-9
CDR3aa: CASRPGPQYNEQFF

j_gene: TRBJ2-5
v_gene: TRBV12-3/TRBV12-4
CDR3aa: CASSLKSDPPPKTQYF

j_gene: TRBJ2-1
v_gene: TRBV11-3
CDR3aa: CASSLRRERRDEQFF

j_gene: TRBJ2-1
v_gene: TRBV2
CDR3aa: CASSRLAGGPYNEQFF

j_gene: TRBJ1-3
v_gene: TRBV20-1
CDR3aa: CSVPVSGNTIYF

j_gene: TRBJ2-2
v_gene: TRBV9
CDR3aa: CASSVICFRVAVSNTGELFF

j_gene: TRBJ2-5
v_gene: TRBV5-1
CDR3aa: CASSSSRQAKGETQYF

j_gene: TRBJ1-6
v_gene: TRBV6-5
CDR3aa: CASSPSGGSFYSPLHF

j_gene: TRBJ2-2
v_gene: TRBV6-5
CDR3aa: CASSPPGWRHSGELFF

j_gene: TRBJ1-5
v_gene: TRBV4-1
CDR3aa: CASSQVGQNQPQHF

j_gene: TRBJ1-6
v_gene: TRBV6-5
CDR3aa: CASSSSHFSYNSPLHF

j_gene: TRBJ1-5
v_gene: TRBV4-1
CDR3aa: CASSPLGGGGGQPQHF